The entry below gives a single T cell receptor (beta chain) sequence along with its context. Its antigen is not identified. These data are taken from a study of Ad26.COV2.S vaccination and SARS-CoV-2 variants. Germline assignment: CDR1 MNHEY and CDR2 SVGAGI. This CDR3 region has 14 residues. V lost 1 base to trimming and J lost 10 bases, with 16 bases between them. Study-wide results and caveats: Comparable non-spike TCR breadth was observed in vaccine and placebo recipients. Spike-specific TCR breadth was greater in vaccine than placebo recipients.

Sequencing used immunoSEQ multiplex PCR; TCRdb keeps in-frame clones, though not all of them. The sample lists some 350,000 clones, about 90% seen once, with under 5% in the top ten. Here the sequenced sample was peripheral blood, taken after recovery from COVID-19. The J gene is TRBJ1-1, the V gene TRBV6-5; D gene ambiguous. The clonotype comes from a human donor who had recovered from COVID-19. The CDR3 loop reads CASSYFGSASGAFF. In DNA form, the CDR3 reads TGTGCCAGCAGTTACTTTGGCTCTGCCTCTGGAGCTTTCTTT.